This T cell receptor (beta chain) was recorded in a study of STAT5B mutations in CD4+ large granular lymphocyte leukemia. Findings and caveats of the study: The CD4+ versus CD8+ T-LGLL clonality difference may reflect limited sample size. Main leukemic clonotypes were patient-specific, but roughly 26% appeared at low frequency elsewhere. Without putative leukemic clones, patient CD4-sorted repertoires remained more clonal than healthy CD4+ repertoires.

A remark on this clone: Its antigen remains unidentified.

Some clones are missing from TCRdb's copy, which holds only in-frame ones; the method was immunoSEQ multiplex PCR. The sample lists tens of thousands of clones; roughly 80% were seen once. The sample taken for sequencing was CD4+ T cells from blood buffy coats. The sequence was collected from a human donor in good health.

In DNA, the CDR3 is TGTGCCAGCAGCTTAACAGGCCCTACCTATGGCTACACCTTC. Protein: CASSLTGPTYGYTF. The chain is built from TRBV7-2 and TRBJ1-2, with D maybe TRBD1 (5 bases). V was pared by 2 bases and J by 4 bases, with 11 bases between. The CDR3 sequence is 14 residues long. Germline V gene data show CDR1 as SGHTA and CDR2 as FQGNSA. The variable domain in full, completed from reference TRBV7-2 and TRBJ1-2, reads GAGVSQSPSNKVTEKGKDVELRCDPISGHTALYWYRQSLGQGLEFLIYFQGNSAPDKSGLPSDRFSAERTGGSVSTLTIQRTQQEDSAVYLCASSLTGPTYGYTFGSGTRLTVV.